This T cell receptor (beta chain) was sequenced in a study of shared clonotypes between healthy human individuals. Study-level points and caveats: Shared across a few donors were 4% to 6% of the naive CD4 clonotypes. Non-shared clonotypes displayed generation probabilities falling below those of clonotypes present in all four donors.

Per the study methods: Filtering differed, since immunoSEQ gave only junction sequences and no quality scores. Sequencing was performed with immunoSEQ multiplex PCR; in TCRdb, only in-frame clones are kept and a portion is missing. V, J and clone size are taken as reported in that table, and D and trimming were inferred from the DNA itself. This table holds about 700,000 clones, around 92% found once. CD45RO negativity and positive selection for CCR7 defined naive CD8 cells, a population that excluded terminally differentiated effector memory CD45RA+ cells. Germline V gene sequence: CDR1 LNHDA, CDR2 SQIVND (reference sequence). Trimming stripped 6 bases from V and 2 bases from J, with 2 bases between. This CDR3 spans 11 amino acids. Points on this clone: Its antigen remains unidentified.

The chain combines TRBV19 with TRBJ2-1; D not resolved. Sequenced input: naive CD8+ T cells sorted from blood. The sequence was obtained from a young man in good health. CDR3 sequence reads: CASSAYNEQFF. The CDR3 DNA reads as TGTGCCAGTAGCGCCTACAATGAGCAGTTCTTC.